These T cell receptor beta chains were read from a single sample in a study of shared clonotypes between healthy human individuals. Produced via immunoSEQ multiplex PCR; TCRdb's table is partial and in-frame only. Of hundreds of thousands of clones listed, 90% to 96% are singletons. Sequencing was carried out using naive CD4+ T cells sorted from blood. The receptor source for this set is a woman between 25 and 40 years old in good health. CDR3s include the opening cysteine and the closing phenylalanine or tryptophan. Each record gives: clone size, V gene, D gene, J gene, CDR3 protein, CDR3 DNA. The D gene is left open where the match is weak. Clone size is shown for a subset of rows, as once, few, many or a class of expanded clone.

>-|TRBV5-1|-|TRBJ2-3
CASRITTDTQYF
TGCGCCAGCCGTATAACCACAGATACGCAGTATTTT
>-|TRBV5-1|-|TRBJ2-6
CASMTGNSGANVLTF
TGCGCCAGTATGACAGGTAACTCTGGGGCCAACGTCCTGACTTTC
>-|TRBV27|TRBD2|TRBJ2-3
CASSSTRLAGNTDTQYF
TGTGCCAGCAGTTCGACCCGACTAGCGGGAAACACAGATACGCAGTATTTT
>-|TRBV7-3|-|TRBJ1-2
CASSPRQGWGYTF
TGTGCCAGCAGCCCCCGCCAGGGTTGGGGCTACACCTTC
>once|TRBV19|-|TRBJ2-2
CASSYRNTGELFF
TGTGCCAGTAGTTACCGGAACACCGGGGAGCTGTTTTTT
>-|TRBV6-5|TRBD2|TRBJ2-1
CASSYSGTTYNEQFF
TGTGCCAGCAGTTATAGCGGGACTACCTACAATGAGCAGTTCTTC
>-|TRBV7-9|TRBD2|TRBJ2-1
CASSLFLAGDANEQFF
TGTGCCAGCAGCTTATTCCTAGCGGGAGATGCAAATGAGCAGTTCTTC
>-|TRBV7-8|TRBD1|TRBJ1-4
CASSPGTGGITNEKLFF
TGTGCCAGCAGCCCGGGGACAGGGGGAATCACTAATGAAAAACTGTTTTTT
>once|TRBV18|-|TRBJ2-3
CASSLAGTDTQYF
TGTGCCAGCTCCCTCGCCGGGACAGATACGCAGTATTTT
>-|TRBV28|-|TRBJ1-2
CASSLVGYGYTF
TGTGCCAGCAGTTTAGTTGGCTATGGCTACACCTTC
>-|TRBV19|-|TRBJ1-1
CASSVWGEAFF
TGTGCCAGTAGTGTGTGGGGTGAAGCTTTCTTT
>-|TRBV2|-|TRBJ1-3
CASSVRGFGNTIYF
TGTGCCAGCAGTGTGAGGGGGTTTGGAAACACCATATATTTT
>-|TRBV27|TRBD1|TRBJ2-7
CASSKLQGGLSYEQYF
TGTGCCAGCAGTAAACTACAGGGGGGACTTAGCTACGAGCAGTACTTC
>-|TRBV27|-|TRBJ2-3
CASHGGASTDTQYF
TGTGCCAGCCATGGGGGCGCTAGCACAGATACGCAGTATTTT
>-|TRBV2|-|TRBJ1-4
CASSETHNEKLFF
TGTGCCAGCAGTGAAACCCATAATGAAAAACTGTTTTTT
>-|TRBV18|-|TRBJ2-7
CASSPIRQGGVEQYF
TGTGCCAGCTCACCGATCAGACAGGGAGGGGTCGAGCAGTACTTC
>-|TRBV19|-|TRBJ2-1
CASSISRGFSYNEQFF
TGTGCCAGTAGTATATCCCGGGGTTTCTCCTACAATGAGCAGTTCTTC
>-|TRBV27|-|TRBJ1-5
CASSSHGYNQPQHF
TGTGCCAGCAGTAGTCACGGCTACAATCAGCCCCAGCATTTT
>-|TRBV28|-|TRBJ1-5
CASSLRRWGQPQHF
TGTGCCAGCAGTTTAAGGAGGTGGGGTCAGCCCCAGCATTTT
>-|TRBV6-5|TRBD2|TRBJ2-2
CASSWASGVTGELFF
TGTGCCAGCAGCTGGGCTAGCGGGGTAACCGGGGAGCTGTTTTTT
>-|TRBV7-6|TRBD1|TRBJ2-2
CASSPRTGGTGELFF
TGTGCCAGCAGCCCGCGGACAGGGGGCACCGGGGAGCTGTTTTTT
>-|TRBV28|TRBD2|TRBJ2-5
CASSSSGTGGETQYF
TGTGCCAGCAGCTCTAGCGGGACGGGTGGGGAGACCCAGTACTTC
>-|TRBV5-1|-|TRBJ2-7
CASSLDRTVLQYF
TGCGCCAGCAGCTTGGATCGGACGGTATTGCAGTACTTC
>-|TRBV5-4|-|TRBJ2-7
CASSSLNEQYF
TGTGCCAGCAGCTCCCTTAACGAGCAGTACTTC
>-|TRBV11-2|-|TRBJ2-1
CASSLMWSNEQFF
TGTGCCAGCAGCTTAATGTGGAGCAATGAGCAGTTCTTC
>-|TRBV5-1|-|TRBJ2-2
CASSEPTWTGELFF
TGCGCCAGCAGCGAACCGACCTGGACCGGGGAGCTGTTTTTT